These T cell receptor beta chains were read from a single sample in a study of blood T cell repertoires in COVID-19. Measured with immunoSEQ multiplex PCR; TCRdb has only the in-frame clones, and not every one. The sample lists tens of thousands of clones; roughly 76% were seen once. Material: peripheral blood. The receptors shown here come from an elderly woman with active or convalescent COVID-19. The CDR3 runs from the conserved cysteine through the conserved F or W. D genes are given only for firm matches. Rows give clone size only sometimes, using once, few, many, or a class for an expanded clone.

abundance	d_gene	v_gene	j_gene	CDR3nt	CDR3aa
-	TRBD2	TRBV7-2	TRBJ2-1	TGTGCCAGCAGCTCCGGGACTAGCGGGGGGCCCCGCAATGAGCAGTTCTTC	CASSSGTSGGPRNEQFF
-	-	TRBV7-9	TRBJ2-1	TGTGCCAGCACAGATTTAGATGAGCAGTTCTTC	CASTDLDEQFF
-	TRBD1	TRBV19	TRBJ1-3	TGTGCCAGTAGTCCGGGACAGGACAGAGGAAACACCATATATTTT	CASSPGQDRGNTIYF
once	-	TRBV7-2	TRBJ1-6	TGTGCCAGCAGCTCACAGGGCTTTGCTTCACCCCTCCACTTT	CASSSQGFASPLHF
-	TRBD1	TRBV2	TRBJ2-5	TGTGCCAGTACAGGGGGTAGGGAGACCCAGTACTTC	CASTGGRETQYF
-	TRBD1	TRBV12-3/TRBV12-4	TRBJ1-5	TGTGCCAGCAGACAGGGGAGCAATCAGCCCCAGCATTTT	CASRQGSNQPQHF
-	TRBD1	TRBV2	TRBJ1-2	TGTGCCAGCAGCGACAGGGGGTGGAATGGCTACACCTTC	CASSDRGWNGYTF
-	-	TRBV4-1	TRBJ1-2	TGCCCCACCCGTCCACTCCCCATACCTAACTATGGCTACACCTTC	CPTRPLPIPNYGYTF
-	TRBD1	TRBV10-3	TRBJ2-5	TGTGCCATCAGACCTGGGACAGGCTCCCCTCCCATGGAGACCCAGTACTTC	CAIRPGTGSPPMETQYF
-	-	TRBV27	TRBJ1-1	TGTGCCAGCAGTTTAGGGGCCTTCCCCCCACGGACTTTCTTT	CASSLGAFPPRTFF
-	-	TRBV10-3	TRBJ1-3	TGTGCCCACAGGGCCGGGACAACGGCCTCTGGAAACACCATATATTTT	CAHRAGTTASGNTIYF
-	-	TRBV5-1	TRBJ1-1	TGCGCCAGCAGCTCCGGGTTAAACATACGGGACACTGAAGCTTTCTTT	CASSSGLNIRDTEAFF
-	TRBD1	TRBV2	TRBJ1-4	TGTGCCAGCAGGAGACAGGGTACTAATGAAAAACTGTTTTTT	CASRRQGTNEKLFF
-	-	TRBV15	TRBJ1-2	TGTGCCACCAGCATGGGGGGGGACTATGGCTACACCTTC	CATSMGGDYGYTF
-	-	TRBV5-4	TRBJ2-2	TGTGCCAGCAGCTTGGCTGGGCCGGAGGGCGCCGGGGAGCTGTTTTTT	CASSLAGPEGAGELFF
-	-	TRBV12-3/TRBV12-4	TRBJ1-3	TGTGCCAGCACCCCGGGGGACACCATATATTTT	CASTPGDTIYF
-	TRBD2	TRBV5-1	TRBJ2-7	TGCGCCAGCAGCCCCGGGACGGGGGGGGAGCAGTACTTC	CASSPGTGGEQYF
-	-	TRBV9	TRBJ1-3	TGTGCCAGCAGCGTATTAGGGAGCTCTGGAAACACCATATATTTT	CASSVLGSSGNTIYF
few	-	TRBV4-1	TRBJ2-1	TGCGCCAGCAGCCAAGATCGTGACAGCTCCTACAATGAGCAGTTCTTC	CASSQDRDSSYNEQFF
-	TRBD1	TRBV5-4	TRBJ1-6	TGTGCCAGCAGCCAGGGGGTAGATAATTCACCCCTCCACTTT	CASSQGVDNSPLHF
-	-	TRBV29-1	TRBJ1-1	TGCAGCGTTGGGCAGGTCGTTGAAGCTTTCTTT	CSVGQVVEAFF
-	-	TRBV7-2	TRBJ1-1	TGTGCCAGCAGCTTACAGAGGGAGAGCACTGAAGCTTTCTTT	CASSLQRESTEAFF
-	TRBD2	TRBV6-5	TRBJ2-1	TGTGCCAGCAGTTCTGAAGCGGGGGCCTCCAATGAGCAGTTCTTC	CASSSEAGASNEQFF
-	TRBD2	TRBV10-3	TRBJ2-3	TGTGCCATCCGGGGGGGGCGTTTTAGCACAGATACGCAGTATTTT	CAIRGGRFSTDTQYF
-	-	TRBV9	TRBJ1-1	TGTGCCAGCAGCGCTGGTCTACTGAGCACTGAAGCTTTCTTT	CASSAGLLSTEAFF
-	-	TRBV12-5	TRBJ2-2	TGTGCTAGTGCCGCTGTCGGGGGCGGGGAGCTGTTTTTT	CASAAVGGGELFF
-	-	TRBV6-5	TRBJ2-7	TGTGCCACCCAACGGGGGGCGCAAGGCGAGCAGTACTTC	CATQRGAQGEQYF
-	TRBD1	TRBV28	TRBJ1-5	TGTGCCAGCAGGCCAGGGGGCTTTAGCAATCAGCCCCAGCATTTT	CASRPGGFSNQPQHF
-	TRBD1	TRBV5-6	TRBJ2-7	TGTGCCAGCAGCTTCGGGACAGGGTACTACGAGCAGTACTTC	CASSFGTGYYEQYF
-	-	TRBV7-2	TRBJ1-5	TGTGCCAGCAGCTTAGTAAGGCAGGGGAATCAGCCCCAGCATTTT	CASSLVRQGNQPQHF
-	TRBD2	TRBV6-2/TRBV6-3	TRBJ2-3	TGTGCCAGCAGTGGACTAGCGGGGGGCCAGGGTGATACGCAGTATTTT	CASSGLAGGQGDTQYF
-	-	TRBV5-1	TRBJ2-2	TGCGCCAGCACCGACAGACTCCTCACCGGGGAGCTGTTTTTT	CASTDRLLTGELFF
-	-	TRBV25-1	TRBJ2-1	TGTGCCAGCAGTCTAGGAGTGAGCTCCTACAATGAGCAGTTCTTC	CASSLGVSSYNEQFF
once	TRBD1	TRBV19	TRBJ1-4	TGTGCCAGTAGTCAGGGGGCTGTGTTTGAAAAACTGTTTTTT	CASSQGAVFEKLFF
-	TRBD2	TRBV6-2/TRBV6-3	TRBJ2-1	TGTGCCAGCAGTTATGGCGGGGGGGCCTCCAATGAGCAGTTCTTC	CASSYGGGASNEQFF
-	-	TRBV10-2	TRBJ1-1	TGCGCCAGCAGTGACCCAGGACAAGCCATGAACACTGAAGCTTTCTTT	CASSDPGQAMNTEAFF
once	TRBD1	TRBV11-2	TRBJ1-4	TGTGCCAGCGGGGGACAGGGTTTCAATGAAAAACTGTTTTTT	CASGGQGFNEKLFF
few	-	TRBV7-9	TRBJ1-2	TGTGCCAGCAGCTTAGATTCTCGGCGGCTAGGAAGGGGCTACACCTTC	CASSLDSRRLGRGYTF
-	-	TRBV4-1	TRBJ2-2	TGCGCCAGCAGCCAAGTGCAAGCGGGGAACACCGGGGAGCTGTTTTTT	CASSQVQAGNTGELFF
-	-	TRBV12-3/TRBV12-4	TRBJ1-2	TGTGCCAGCAGTTTACAAATAGGGGGAGGCTACACCTTC	CASSLQIGGGYTF
-	TRBD2	TRBV9	TRBJ2-3	TGTGCCTCTAGCGGGGGGGCGTTGGATACGCAGTATTTT	CASSGGALDTQYF
once	-	TRBV2	TRBJ1-5	TGTGCCAGCAGACAGGGTCGGAATCAGCCCCAGCATTTT	CASRQGRNQPQHF
-	-	TRBV12-3/TRBV12-4	TRBJ2-7	TGTGCCAGCAGTTTCCCGGCTAGTTTCGAGCAGTACTTC	CASSFPASFEQYF
-	-	TRBV7-2	TRBJ2-3	TGTGCCAGCAGCAACCTGCCCCTCGGGACAAACACAGATACGCAGTATTTT	CASSNLPLGTNTDTQYF
-	TRBD2	TRBV7-2	TRBJ2-2	TGTGCCAGCAGTTTAGCGGGGCCCTTATCTGGGGAGCTGTTTTTT	CASSLAGPLSGELFF
once	TRBD1	TRBV7-2	TRBJ2-3	TGTGCCAGCAGCGGAACAGGGGGAGTTACAGATACGCAGTATTTT	CASSGTGGVTDTQYF
-	TRBD1	TRBV28	TRBJ1-1	TGTGCCAGCAGGAAGGGGACAGAACCTGAAGCTTTCTTT	CASRKGTEPEAFF
-	-	TRBV9	TRBJ2-1	TGTGCCAGCAGCGTTAGACCGGGTCCCAATGAGCAGTTCTTC	CASSVRPGPNEQFF
-	TRBD1	TRBV19	TRBJ2-5	TGTGCCAGTAGCCCCCAATGGGCCAGGGGGCGAGAGACCCAGTACTTC	CASSPQWARGRETQYF
-	-	TRBV19	TRBJ2-5	TGTGCCAGTAGTAAACAGGGTCGGGAGACCCAGTACTTC	CASSKQGRETQYF
-	-	TRBV5-1	TRBJ2-3	TGCGCCAGCAGCTTGGCGGGAAGCACAGATACGCAGTATTTT	CASSLAGSTDTQYF
-	-	TRBV5-5	TRBJ2-2	TGTGCCAGCAGTCCAGTAGGAGGGCAAGTCACCGGGGAGCTGTTTTTT	CASSPVGGQVTGELFF
-	-	TRBV11-2	TRBJ1-1	TGTGCCAGCAGCTGGGCTGGGGGCGGGAACACTGAAGCTTTCTTT	CASSWAGGGNTEAFF